Below, one TCR beta chain is given with its context. No antigen is known for it. As the CDR3 is not closed by the conserved phenylalanine or tryptophan, this likely results from a read error. PBMCs, at least 7 million per sample, were isolated. PCR was performed a second time for about 7 to 11 cycles using a sample-barcoded 5' primer and a J-beta primer mix. Via MiXCR, TCRdb re-called the 5' RACE reads, giving one row per CDR3 protein. The sample has over 600,000 distinct CDR3 sequences; approximately 40% are singletons. This sample is drawn from a study of blood T cells in healthy people across ages. Per germline, CDR1 KGHSH and CDR2 LQKENI. V gave up 5 bases and J gave up 4 bases, with 17 bases separating them. This CDR3 contains 15 residues. Broader study findings: Per million T cells, TCR beta diversity dropped roughly linearly as age increased.

Sequencing was done on a sample of blood. The chain joins TRBV18 to TRBJ1-2, with D possibly TRBD1 on 5 matching bases. The receptor comes from a man aged 80 or over in good health. The CDR3 DNA reads TGTGCCAGCTCAGACGTGGGACGGCAGGGCTATGGCTACACCCTC. Amino acid sequence: CASSDVGRQGYGYTL.